This T cell receptor beta chain was profiled in a study of shared clonotypes between healthy human individuals. Points from the study as a whole: It was anticipated that sequencing depth would influence how many clonotypes donors shared. Genetic and exposure-history diversity was limited by the few donors. Shared clonotypes: roughly 5% naive CD4, 3% to 3.5% naive CD8, 2% to 2.5% memory CD4, more than 0.3% memory CD8.

Comment on this clone: The antigen remains unidentified.

Repertoires were generated with immunoSEQ multiplex PCR, while TCRdb's copy carries only in-frame clones and drops some. Of roughly 590,000 clones detected, 95% to 96% appear once; the ten largest clones hold less than 0.13%. Terminally differentiated effector memory CD45RA+ cells were left out of the naive CD8 fraction, which was CD45RO-negative and positively selected for CCR7. Everyone who donated was a Caucasian adult who lived in Nashville, Tennessee. The source is a woman aged 25 to 45 in good health. The sequenced sample was naive CD8+ T cells sorted from blood.

CDR3 in amino acids: CASSIDGDTEAFF. CDR3 nucleotide sequence: TGTGCCAGTAGTATAGATGGCGACACTGAAGCTTTCTTT. The J gene is TRBJ1-1, the V gene TRBV19; D ambiguous. V lost 0 bases and J lost 3, with 5 bases in between. This CDR3 is 13 amino acids long. Germline V gene data show CDR1 as LNHDA and CDR2 as SQIVND (reference sequence). The variable domain in full, with the rest retrieved from reference TRBV19 and TRBJ1-1, is DGGITQSPKYLFRKEGQNVTLSCEQNLNHDAMYWYRQDPGQGLRLIYYSQIVNDFQKGDIAEGYSVSREKKESFPLTVTSAQKNPTAFYLCASSIDGDTEAFFGQGTRLTVV.